Sequencing of this T cell receptor (beta chain) was carried out in a study of T cells in localized non-small cell lung cancer. Study observations and caveats: Researchers found a median around 50 of the top 100 tumor clones in adjacent lung. Because sequencing included only one region (of the tumor), heterogeneity remains possible. Longer overall survival was linked to higher blood T cell density.

About this clone itself: Its antigen is not identified.

Clones were read by immunoSEQ multiplex PCR, and TCRdb kept only the in-frame ones, dropping some. The sample yields about 40,000 clones, 85% to 90% seen once. Trimming removed 5 bases at V and 0 bases at J, with 11 bases between. CDR3 length equals 15 residues. CDR1 SGHTA and CDR2 FQGNSA come from the germline V gene. This receptor was obtained from a man aged 18 to 49 with stage I lung adenocarcinoma. The chain employs TRBV7-2 and TRBJ1-5; no clear D. Source: peripheral blood, taken before any cancer treatment. CDR3 sequence: CASSPGSISNQPQHF. CDR3 nucleotide sequence: TGTGCCAGCAGCCCCGGGAGTATTAGCAATCAGCCCCAGCATTTT. Full variable domain (rest looked up from reference TRBV7-2 and TRBJ1-5): GAGVSQSPSNKVTEKGKDVELRCDPISGHTALYWYRQSLGQGLEFLIYFQGNSAPDKSGLPSDRFSAERTGGSVSTLTIQRTQQEDSAVYLCASSPGSISNQPQHFGDGTRLSIL.